Presented here are 20 T cell receptor beta chains from one specimen sequenced in a study of T cells after yellow fever vaccination. TCRdb re-derived calls from the 5' RACE reads in MiXCR, one entry per CDR3 protein. This table has roughly 500,000 distinct CDR3 sequences, around 21% appearing once. The sample consisted of PBMCs, taken 15 days after the yellow fever booster vaccination. The source is a young man who received the YFV17D yellow fever vaccine.

This rearrangement joins TRBV28 to TRBJ2-7, with a weak D call TRBD2 (5 bases). The length of the CDR3 is 12 residues. The germline V gene encodes CDR1 MDHEN and CDR2 SYDVKM. V gave up 10 bases and J gave up 6 bases, with 16 bases separating them. CDR3 protein: CATYLSGSEQYF. DNA for the CDR3: TGTGCCACCTACCTTTCGGGGAGCGAGCAGTACTTC.

This clonotype was picked up a small number of times. This chain connects TRBV7-2 to TRBJ2-2, with 7 bases lining up with TRBD1. This CDR3 contains 14 residues. Germline trimming cut 0 bases from V and 6 bases from J; bases unmatched to any gene: 1. In germline, CDR1 is SGHTA, CDR2 FQGNSA. CDR3: CASSLAGTAGELFF. The CDR3 nucleotides are TGTGCCAGCAGCTTAGCAGGGACAGCCGGGGAGCTGTTTTTT.

The chain employs TRBV20-1 and TRBJ2-5, with TRBD2 as a possible D gene (6 bases). The V and J ends lost 1 base and 5 bases respectively, with 11 bases between them. This CDR3 comprises 13 residues. Germline CDR1 and CDR2: DFQATT and SNEGSKA (reference sequence). The CDR3, as DNA: TGCAGTGCTAGAGTGGGGAGGTTGGAGACCCAGTACTTC. This gives the protein CSARVGRLETQYF.

This rearrangement joins TRBV6-2 or TRBV6-3 to TRBJ2-1; the D gene is possibly TRBD1 (6 bases). The CDR3 is 14 amino acids. V gave up 6 bases and J gave up 8 bases, with 17 bases separating them. Germline V CDR1 and CDR2: MNHEY, SVGEGT. The CDR3 protein is CASSRGQGLHEQFF. The CDR3 DNA is TGTGCCAGCAGCAGGGGTCAGGGGCTTCATGAGCAGTTCTTC.

This clonotype was picked up many times. The gene calls are TRBV5-6 and TRBJ2-3; D perhaps matches TRBD1 (6 bases). Germline V gene lookup returns CDR1 SGHDT and CDR2 YYEEEE. The CDR3 runs 12 residues. The V gene lost 3 bases and the J gene lost 8 bases, with 10 bases spanning the gap. The CDR3 loop is CASSSGRGTQYF. The CDR3, as DNA: TGTGCCAGCAGCTCCGGCAGGGGTACGCAGTATTTT.

The J gene is TRBJ2-1, the V gene TRBV28; D unclear. Germline CDR1 reads MDHEN; CDR2 reads SYDVKM. The CDR3 extends over 14 amino acids. Trimming shortened V by 2 bases and J by 3 bases, and 8 bases separated the two germline ends. CDR3 protein: CASSLRQYYNEQFF. The CDR3 region has the DNA TGTGCCAGCAGTTTACGGCAGTACTACAATGAGCAGTTCTTC. Together with reference TRBV28 and TRBJ2-1, the CDR3 gives the full variable domain: DVKVTQSSRYLVKRTGEKVFLECVQDMDHENMFWYRQDPGLGLRLIYFSYDVKMKEKGDIPEGYSVSREKKERFSLILESASTNQTSMYLCASSLRQYYNEQFFGPGTRLTVL.

This clonotype was seen a few times. The V and J genes are TRBV20-1 and TRBJ2-7; TRBD2 matches 8 bases. V was clipped by 5 bases and J by 2 bases; unmatched bases: 2. The length of the CDR3 is 12 residues. CDR1 and CDR2 (germline): DFQATT, SNEGSKA (reference sequence). CDR3 in amino acids: CSAPAGAYEQYF. CDR3 bases: TGCAGTGCTCCAGCGGGGGCCTACGAGCAGTACTTC.

This chain links TRBV27 with TRBJ2-7; D uncertain. From germline, CDR1 is MNHEY and CDR2 SMNVEV (reference sequence). There are 13 residues in the CDR3. V lost 6 bases to trimming and J lost 6 bases, with 15 bases between them. The CDR3 bases are TGTGCCAGCAGCGGAACCGCGTTTGCCGAGCAGTACTTC. Translated: CASSGTAFAEQYF.

The rearrangement joins TRBV24-1 to TRBJ2-1, with TRBD2 matching over 8 bases. The CDR3 has 16 residues. J gave up 4 bases and V 4 bases, and 8 bases lay outside the gene matches. CDR1 is KGHDR, CDR2 SFDVKD, per germline. CDR3 in amino acids: CATSDPAGTRYNEQFF. The CDR3 nucleotides read TGTGCCACCAGTGACCCCGCGGGGACTAGATACAATGAGCAGTTCTTC.

The sample holds a few counts of this clonotype. This chain links TRBV7-2 with TRBJ1-2; 9 nucleotides match TRBD1. This CDR3 is built from 16 residues. Unmatched junction bases numbered 7, after V lost 2 bases and J lost 3 bases. Germline V lookup: CDR1 SGHTA, CDR2 FQGNSA. CDR3: CASSLRDRADDYGYTF. For the CDR3, the DNA is TGTGCCAGCAGCTTAAGGGACAGGGCAGATGACTATGGCTACACCTTC.

This clonotype was found a few times. The gene calls are TRBV27 and TRBJ2-7; possibly TRBD1 for D (6 bases). The CDR3 totals 15 residues. CDR1 is MNHEY and CDR2 is SMNVEV in the germline V gene (reference sequence). V gave up 4 bases and J gave up 7 bases, with 20 bases separating them. The CDR3 DNA reads as TGTGCCAGCAGTTCCCGGGACAACCTTTTCGGGGAGCAGTACTTC. It yields the protein CASSSRDNLFGEQYF.

V gene TRBV12-3 or TRBV12-4 combines with J gene TRBJ2-1; no clear D gene. Trimming removed 5 bases at V and 0 bases at J, with 11 bases between. The CDR3 covers 15 residues. The CDR3 DNA is TGTGCCAGCAGTCTTACCGAAACCTCCTACAATGAGCAGTTCTTC. This codes for CASSLTETSYNEQFF.

This clonotype was detected only a few times. This chain joins TRBV11-3 and TRBJ2-7; D is possibly TRBD1 or TRBD2 (5 bases each). V was clipped by 2 bases and J by 5 bases, with 10 bases between them. The germline gives CDR1 SGHNT, CDR2 YENEEA. CDR3 size: 13 residues. CDR3 sequence: CASSLPGTDEQYF. The CDR3 coding sequence is TGTGCCAGCAGCTTACCCGGGACCGACGAGCAGTACTTC.

Only a few counts were recorded for this clonotype. V usage is TRBV27 and J usage is TRBJ2-1; TRBD2 matches 11 bases. V lost 3 bases and J lost 9; bases outside the gene matches: 7. The V gene's germline CDR1 is MNHEY and CDR2 SMNVEV (reference sequence). This CDR3 region has 15 residues. CDR3 sequence reads: CASSFLLAGGREQFF. In DNA form, the CDR3 reads TGTGCCAGCAGTTTCCTCTTAGCGGGAGGGCGTGAGCAGTTCTTC.

The chain has TRBV9 and TRBJ2-3; perhaps TRBD1 as D (6 bases). Germline loops: CDR1 SGDLS, CDR2 YYNGEE. With 4 bases removed from V and 0 bases from J, the gap between germline ends came to 12 bases. There are 15 residues in the CDR3. CDR3 DNA: TGTGCCAGCAGCCAGTCAGGGGCTAGCACAGATACGCAGTATTTT. This codes for CASSQSGASTDTQYF.

This clonotype was counted only a few times. This chain connects TRBV6-1 to TRBJ2-3; 11 nucleotides agree with TRBD2. CDR3 size: 16 residues. J was trimmed by 4 bases and V by 6 bases; bases with no gene match: 9. Germline V gene sequence: CDR1 MNHNS, CDR2 SASEGT. The CDR3 protein is CASSPPLAGGADTQYF. The CDR3 nucleotides read TGTGCCAGCAGCCCCCCCCTAGCGGGAGGAGCAGATACGCAGTATTTT.

There are a few counts of this clonotype. The chain recombines TRBV6-5 with TRBJ1-1; 9 positions match TRBD1. Germline assignment: CDR1 MNHEY and CDR2 SVGAGI. The ends lost 7 bases at V and 4 bases at J; junction bases unmatched: 7. The CDR3 is made up of 14 amino acids. The CDR3 is CASTSGTGPTEAFF. In nucleotides, the CDR3 is TGTGCCAGCACTTCGGGGACAGGGCCCACTGAAGCTTTCTTT.

This clonotype has just a few counts. This chain joins TRBV11-2 and TRBJ2-1; perhaps D is TRBD1 or TRBD2 (5 bases each). CDR3 size: 14 residues. V shed 5 bases and J shed 4 bases, with 12 bases lying between them. Germline V gene sequence: CDR1 SGHAT, CDR2 FQNNGV. CDR3 protein: CASSPLGEYNEQFF. Here the CDR3 DNA reads TGTGCCAGCAGCCCCCTGGGGGAGTACAATGAGCAGTTCTTC.

This clonotype has at least ten counts. The V and J genes are TRBV29-1 and TRBJ1-1; 8 nucleotides align to TRBD1. There are 12 residues in the CDR3. In germline, CDR1 is SQVTM, CDR2 ANQGSEA. V shed 6 bases and J 5 bases; nucleotides not matched to a gene: 5. This CDR3 reads CSVAGGRTEAFF. The CDR3 region has the DNA TGCAGCGTCGCAGGGGGCAGGACTGAAGCTTTCTTT.

The rearrangement uses TRBV28 and TRBJ2-3; D remains ambiguous. Germline CDR1 MDHEN, CDR2 SYDVKM. This CDR3 is 13 amino acids long. The V end lost 3 bases, the J end lost 2 bases, and 6 bases lay between the germline ends. The DNA of the CDR3 is TGTGCCAGCAGTTTGGTCGCCACAGATACGCAGTATTTT. Translation: CASSLVATDTQYF.